The rows below give T cell receptor beta chains drawn from one sample of a study of OX40 agonist ivuxolimab in advanced cancers. Produced via immunoSEQ multiplex PCR; TCRdb's table is partial and in-frame only. The sample shows 55,000 to 90,000 clones, around nine tenths of them seen only once. The specimen was CD4+ or CD8+ T cells sorted from blood, collected in a trial of the OX40 agonist ivuxolimab. All receptors derive from an adult with an advanced solid tumor such as melanoma, head and neck, liver or kidney cancer. CDR3s include the opening cysteine and the closing phenylalanine or tryptophan. A D gene is named only where the DNA matches it firmly. Rows may omit the clone size; those that give it use once, few, many or a size class.

D gene	clone size	J gene	V gene	CDR3 DNA	CDR3 protein
NA	once	TRBJ2-3	TRBV28	TGTGCCAGCAGGGCCCCAACAGATACGCAGTATTTT	CASRAPTDTQYF
TRBD2	NA	TRBJ2-2	TRBV7-3	TGTGCCAGCAGCTTAACAGCGGCGGGAGGGGTCGGGGAGCTGTTTTTT	CASSLTAAGGVGELFF
NA	once	TRBJ2-7	TRBV7-9	TGTGCCAGCAGCTTAGGGGATCTCGACGAGCAGTACTTC	CASSLGDLDEQYF
NA	NA	TRBJ1-1	TRBV7-2	TGTGCCAGCAGCGTGACAGTGAACACTGAAGCTTTCTTT	CASSVTVNTEAFF
TRBD2	NA	TRBJ2-1	TRBV10-1	TGCGCCAGCAGTGAGATCGGCAGCGGGAGGGCCGCCTACAATGAGCAGTTCTTC	CASSEIGSGRAAYNEQFF
TRBD2	NA	TRBJ2-5	TRBV2	TGTGCCAGCGGGGGGGAGGGGACCCAGTACTTC	CASGGEGTQYF
NA	NA	TRBJ2-2	TRBV7-2	TGTGCCAGCAGCTTACCTAGCGTCGCGAACACCGGGGAGCTGTTTTTT	CASSLPSVANTGELFF
TRBD1	NA	TRBJ2-1	TRBV23-1	TGCGCCAGCAGTCAATCGAACAGGGGTGAGAATGAGCAGTTCTTC	CASSQSNRGENEQFF
NA	NA	TRBJ1-3	TRBV7-2	TGTGCCAGCAGCCGCAGGATCGGGTACCGGAACACCATATATTTT	CASSRRIGYRNTIYF
TRBD2	NA	TRBJ2-7	TRBV5-4	TGTGCCAGCAGCCAAGATGGGGCGGCTAGCGGGAGGTACGAGCAGTACTTC	CASSQDGAASGRYEQYF
NA	once	TRBJ2-7	TRBV19	TGTGCCAGTAGTATTATCTTTTCGGGGGGCGAAACCCGCTACGAGCAGTACTTC	CASSIIFSGGETRYEQYF
NA	NA	TRBJ2-7	TRBV7-9	TGTGCCAGCAGCCTCAACTACCCAGCAGAAGACGAGCAGTACTTC	CASSLNYPAEDEQYF
NA	NA	TRBJ2-2	TRBV18	TGTGCCAGCTCACCACCCAGGGTTACCGGGGAGCTGTTTTTT	CASSPPRVTGELFF
TRBD2	NA	TRBJ2-1	TRBV6-1	TGTGCCAGCGACCCTCTAGCGGGAGGGGGGAATGAGCAGTTCTTC	CASDPLAGGGNEQFF
TRBD1	NA	TRBJ2-3	TRBV19	TGTGCCAGCAGAGGGACAGGGGGGGATACGCAGTATTTT	CASRGTGGDTQYF
TRBD2	once	TRBJ2-1	TRBV27	TGTGCCAGCAGTTCCGAGGGGGGACTAGCGGTGAATGAGCAGTTCTTC	CASSSEGGLAVNEQFF
NA	few	TRBJ1-2	TRBV5-4	TGTGCCAGCAGCTTTGGGGGGGCCGGGCGCTATGGCTACACCTTC	CASSFGGAGRYGYTF
NA	NA	TRBJ1-2	TRBV5-1	TGCGCCAGCAGCCAAGTTTTAAAGGGGGTTCATGGCTACACCTTC	CASSQVLKGVHGYTF
NA	NA	TRBJ2-5	TRBV6-5	TGTGCCAGCAGTACCTTCCCGCGACGGAAAGAGACCCAGTACTTC	CASSTFPRRKETQYF
NA	NA	TRBJ2-7	TRBV28	TGTGCCAGCAGTTTAGGGACCAACTACGAGCAGTACTTC	CASSLGTNYEQYF
TRBD2	NA	TRBJ2-7	TRBV7-9	TGTGCCAGCAGCCAGGCGAAGGGACTATTATTC	CASSQAKGLLF
NA	NA	TRBJ2-7	TRBV19	TGTGCCAGTAGTGGGCTGGGCGACGAGCAGTACTTC	CASSGLGDEQYF
NA	few	TRBJ2-2	TRBV11-1	TGTGCCAGCACCAGGGGAGGGCTAGGAGTCACCGGGGAGCTGTTTTTT	CASTRGGLGVTGELFF
TRBD2	NA	TRBJ2-1	TRBV5-1	TGCGCCAGCAGCTTGAATGCGGGAGGGCCCTATGAGCAGTTCTTC	CASSLNAGGPYEQFF
NA	NA	TRBJ1-1	TRBV6-4	TGTGCCAGCAGTGAGAACGTCCAGGGGAGGACTGAAGCTTTCTTT	CASSENVQGRTEAFF
NA	NA	TRBJ2-1	TRBV7-7	TGTGCTAGCAGCTTCGGACCCGGGTCCTACAATGAGCAGTTCTTC	CASSFGPGSYNEQFF
NA	NA	TRBJ1-2	TRBV5-1	TGCGCCAGCAGCTTGAATCCCGGGCAGGGAGCAGGCTACACCTTC	CASSLNPGQGAGYTF
TRBD2	once	TRBJ2-3	TRBV7-3	TGTGCCAGCAGCTTATTCGGCGGGAGGGAAACAGATACGCAGTATTTT	CASSLFGGRETDTQYF
NA	NA	TRBJ1-1	TRBV29-1	TGCAGCGTTGAAGAGTCCGGGGCTAGGAAAGCTTTCTTT	CSVEESGARKAFF
NA	NA	TRBJ2-7	TRBV7-2	TGTGCCAGCAGCCCCGACTCCACTGGCTACGAGCAGTACTTC	CASSPDSTGYEQYF
NA	once	TRBJ2-2	TRBV5-1	TGCGCCAGCAGCTTGGCCAAAGGGAACACCGGGGAGCTGTTTTTT	CASSLAKGNTGELFF
NA	once	TRBJ1-1	TRBV7-2	TGTGCCAGCAGCTTAGCGGGACAAATGAACACTGAAGCTTTCTTT	CASSLAGQMNTEAFF
NA	NA	TRBJ2-1	TRBV4-3	TGCGCCAGCAGCCAATCCCGGGGGACTGAGCAGTTCTTC	CASSQSRGTEQFF
TRBD2	NA	TRBJ2-3	TRBV6-5	TGTGCCAGCAGTACCCGGAGGGCGGGGGCAGATACGCAGTATTTT	CASSTRRAGADTQYF
TRBD2	once	TRBJ2-5	TRBV7-2	TGTGCCAGCCGCGCTAGCGGGAGGCATGAGACCCAGTACTTC	CASRASGRHETQYF
TRBD1	medium-sized	TRBJ1-5	TRBV27	TGTGCCAGCAGTCCGGACAGGGGTGATCAGCCCCAGCATTTT	CASSPDRGDQPQHF
NA	NA	TRBJ2-3	TRBV19	TGTGCCAGTAGTCCCAGTGGAGGGGCCCGCACAGATACGCAGTATTTT	CASSPSGGARTDTQYF
NA	NA	TRBJ1-3	TRBV10-3	TGTGCCACCATGGAGGGGGTCGGAAACACCATATATTTT	CATMEGVGNTIYF
TRBD2	once	TRBJ2-3	TRBV4-2	TGTGCCAGCAGTCGACTAGCGGGGGCCACAGATACGCAGTATTTT	CASSRLAGATDTQYF
NA	NA	TRBJ2-7	TRBV21-1	TGTGCCAGCAGCAAAGGGACAGTGAGCTCCTACGAGCAGTACTTC	CASSKGTVSSYEQYF
TRBD1	NA	TRBJ1-2	TRBV4-1	TGCGCCAGCAGCCAAAATCAGGGGGTGCCGGGCTACACCTTC	CASSQNQGVPGYTF
TRBD2	NA	TRBJ2-3	TRBV5-1	TGCGCCAGCAGCTTTAAGGCGGGAGCGGGAGATACGCAGTATTTT	CASSFKAGAGDTQYF
NA	NA	TRBJ2-6	TRBV6-6	TGTGCCAGCAGTTACTCTGGACGATGGGCCAACGTCCTGACTTTC	CASSYSGRWANVLTF
NA	NA	TRBJ2-5	TRBV18	TGTGCCAGCTCACCCAAAGAGACCCAGTACTTC	CASSPKETQYF
TRBD2	NA	TRBJ2-2	TRBV2	TGTGCCAGCAGTGTCCGACTAGCGGGGGCCATGAACACCGGGGAGCTGTTTTTT	CASSVRLAGAMNTGELFF
NA	NA	TRBJ1-1	TRBV7-2	TGTGCCAGCAGCTCAGTAGGGACAAGGAACACTGAAGCTTTCTTT	CASSSVGTRNTEAFF